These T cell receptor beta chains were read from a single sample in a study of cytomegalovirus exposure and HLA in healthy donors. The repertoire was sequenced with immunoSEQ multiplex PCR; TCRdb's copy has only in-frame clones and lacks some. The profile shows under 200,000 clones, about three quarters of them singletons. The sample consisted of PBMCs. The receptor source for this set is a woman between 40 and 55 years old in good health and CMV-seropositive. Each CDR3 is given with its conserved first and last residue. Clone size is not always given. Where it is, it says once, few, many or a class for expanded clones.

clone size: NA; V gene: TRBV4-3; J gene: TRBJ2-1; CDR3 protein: CASSQGYTNNEQFF
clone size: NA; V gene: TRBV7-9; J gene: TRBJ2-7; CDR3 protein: CASSLRQGSYEQYF
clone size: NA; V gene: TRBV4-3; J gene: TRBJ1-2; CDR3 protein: CASSPHLQIRNYGYTF
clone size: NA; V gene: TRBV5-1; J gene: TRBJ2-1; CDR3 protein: CASSLTGQGYNEQFF
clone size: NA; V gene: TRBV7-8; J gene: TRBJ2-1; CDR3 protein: CASSLDTPVDEQFF
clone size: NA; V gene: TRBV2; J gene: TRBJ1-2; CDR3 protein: CATTYLSGGVAGYTF
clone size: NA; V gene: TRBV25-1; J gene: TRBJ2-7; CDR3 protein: CASRPLEGPSYEQYF
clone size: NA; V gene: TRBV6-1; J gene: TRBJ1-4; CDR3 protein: CAGRDTGEKLFF
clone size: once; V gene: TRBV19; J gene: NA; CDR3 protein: CASSRTGTEAYEQYF
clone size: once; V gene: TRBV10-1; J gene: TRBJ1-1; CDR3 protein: CASSTGQVNTEAFF
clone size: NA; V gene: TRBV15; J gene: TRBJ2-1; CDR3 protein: CATSKGTSGNNEQFF
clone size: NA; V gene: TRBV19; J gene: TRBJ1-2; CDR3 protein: CASSSWTGDLYGYTF
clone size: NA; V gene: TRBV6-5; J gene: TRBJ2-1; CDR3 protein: CASRSRSGYNEQFF
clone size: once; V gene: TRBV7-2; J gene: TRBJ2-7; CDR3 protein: CASSSSGGPTYEQYF
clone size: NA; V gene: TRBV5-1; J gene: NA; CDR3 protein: CASSLDLAGGRNEQYF
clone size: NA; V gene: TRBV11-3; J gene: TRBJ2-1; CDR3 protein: CASSLGREIEQFF
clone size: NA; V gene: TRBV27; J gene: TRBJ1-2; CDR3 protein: CASSSTRTGGNHGYTF
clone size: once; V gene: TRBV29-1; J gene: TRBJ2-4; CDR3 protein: CRSSRQGLAKNIQYF
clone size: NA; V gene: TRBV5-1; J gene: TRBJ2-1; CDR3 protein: CASSLVGLAHFNHAYNEQFF
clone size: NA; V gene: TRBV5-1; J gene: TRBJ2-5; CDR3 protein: CASSSTGGAETQYF
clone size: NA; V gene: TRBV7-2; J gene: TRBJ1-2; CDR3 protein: CASSSNRGTGYTF
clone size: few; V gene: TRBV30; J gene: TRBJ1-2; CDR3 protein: CAWTGNYGYTF
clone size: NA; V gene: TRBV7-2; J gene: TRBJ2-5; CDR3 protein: CASSLKRAWQETQYF
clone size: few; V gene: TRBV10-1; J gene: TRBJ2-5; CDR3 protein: CASSDGGALDRETQYF
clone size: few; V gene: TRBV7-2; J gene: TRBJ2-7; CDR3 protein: CASSPSSVAGDREQYF
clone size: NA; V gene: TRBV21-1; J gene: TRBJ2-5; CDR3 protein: CASTPTGGNETQYF